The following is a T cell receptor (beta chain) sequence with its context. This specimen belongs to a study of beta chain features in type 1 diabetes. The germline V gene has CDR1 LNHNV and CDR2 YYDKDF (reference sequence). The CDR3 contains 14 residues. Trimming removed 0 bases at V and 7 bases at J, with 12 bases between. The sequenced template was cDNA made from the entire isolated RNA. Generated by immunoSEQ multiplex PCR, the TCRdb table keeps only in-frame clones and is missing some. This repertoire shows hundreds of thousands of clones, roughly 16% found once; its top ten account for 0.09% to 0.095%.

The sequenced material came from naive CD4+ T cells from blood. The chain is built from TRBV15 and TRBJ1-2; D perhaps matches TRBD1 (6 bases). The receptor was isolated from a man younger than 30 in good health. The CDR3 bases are TGTGCCACCAGCAGAGAGGCAGGGGCGCGTGGCTACACCTTC. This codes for CATSREAGARGYTF.